This entry is about one T cell receptor beta chain. Its target is unknown. A much larger clone sits a single nucleotide away, making a read error possible. This beta chain is an unintended read in a library built for alpha chains; its size means little. The data are from a study of spatial heterogeneity in lung cancer. Study-level background: There were consistently more beta-chain sequences detected than alpha-chain sequences. Whole-study results and caveats: The study found that expanded intratumoral alpha and beta TCR counts tracked tumor mutation counts. Estimated coverage of tumor T cells was around 7% for alpha and 13% for beta chains.

Every TCR cDNA molecule bore its own unique molecular identifier. TCRdb analysed the 5' RACE reads with MiXCR anew, one entry per CDR3 protein. The sample shows 12,000 or so distinct CDR3 sequences, 5.1% of them seen only once. This CDR3 comprises 15 residues. The germline V gene has CDR1 MNHNS and CDR2 SASEGT. The time point here: sample taken at primary tumor resection. The approximately 67 donors had untreated early-stage non-small cell lung cancer. The rearrangement uses TRBV6-1 and TRBJ1-5; D unresolved. The source is a male donor with early-stage non-small cell lung cancer. The sample in question was lung tumor tissue, obtained at surgery. CDR3 bases: TGTGCCAGCAGCCGGAGCCAAGGAGTGGGTCAGCCCCAGCGTTTT. Its protein product is CASSRSQGVGQPQRF.